The present T cell receptor (beta chain) was sequenced within a study of spatial heterogeneity in lung cancer. Study-level background: Donation came from 70 or so patients with untreated early-stage non-small cell lung cancer.

The germline CDR1 and CDR2 sequences are MNHEY and SVGAGI. The V end was cut by 5 bases, the J end by 5 bases, with 12 bases between. This CDR3 contains 14 residues. TCRdb recomputed calls from the 5' RACE reads with MiXCR, one row per CDR3 protein. This sample carries 110,000 or so distinct CDR3 sequences, under 14% of them seen once, and the ten largest clones take approximately 24%. Time point given: blood at routine non-recurrence follow-up after resection. The sample here was PBMCs, taken at follow-up. This TCR derives from a female donor with early-stage non-small cell lung cancer. This sequence joins TRBV6-5 and TRBJ1-4; a possible D gene is TRBD1 (5 bases). The chain's CDR3 is CASSTGGSNEKLFF. The CDR3 coding sequence is TGTGCCAGCAGTACAGGAGGATCCAATGAAAAACTGTTTTTT.